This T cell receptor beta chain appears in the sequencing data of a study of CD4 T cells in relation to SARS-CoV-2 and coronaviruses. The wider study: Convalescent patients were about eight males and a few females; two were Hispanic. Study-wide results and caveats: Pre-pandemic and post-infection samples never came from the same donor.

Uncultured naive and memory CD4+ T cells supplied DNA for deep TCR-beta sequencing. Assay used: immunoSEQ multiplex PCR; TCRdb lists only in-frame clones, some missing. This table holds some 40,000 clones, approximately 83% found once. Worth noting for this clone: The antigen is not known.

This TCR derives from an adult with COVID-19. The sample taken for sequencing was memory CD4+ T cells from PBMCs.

The CDR3 sequence is CASSFGGWASGSYEQYF. The CDR3 coding sequence is TGTGCCAGCAGCTTCGGAGGTTGGGCTAGCGGCTCCTACGAGCAGTACTTC. This chain connects TRBV5-4 to TRBJ2-7; 7 bases agree with TRBD2. CDR1 and CDR2 from the germline V gene are SGHNT and YYREEE (reference sequence). This CDR3 region has 17 residues. V lost 2 bases, J lost 0 bases, and 11 bases stayed unmatched.